The 4 T cell receptor beta chains given below trace back to one sample, sequenced in a study of blood T cell repertoires in COVID-19. Generated by immunoSEQ multiplex PCR, the TCRdb table keeps only in-frame clones and is missing some. The sample has roughly 100,000 clones; 85% are singletons. The sample taken for sequencing was peripheral blood. These receptors came from a man aged 45 to 65 with acute or convalescent COVID-19.

The chain carries TRBV2 and TRBJ2-3; possibly TRBD2 for D (6 bases). Trimming pared 4 bases from V and 5 bases from J, leaving 10 bases between. Per germline, CDR1 SNHLY and CDR2 FYNNEI. CDR3 length: 13 amino acids. CDR3 DNA sequence: TGTGCCAGCAGTGTCATCGGGGGAGATACGCAGTATTTT. The encoded protein is CASSVIGGDTQYF. Together with reference TRBV2 and TRBJ2-3, the CDR3 gives the full variable domain: EPEVTQTPSHQVTQMGQEVILRCVPISNHLYFYWYRQILGQKVEFLVSFYNNEISEKSEIFDDQFSVERPDGSNFTLKIRSTKLEDSAMYFCASSVIGGDTQYFGPGTRLTVL.

This clone was detected only once. The chain carries TRBV18 and TRBJ2-3; 7 bases align to TRBD2. The germline gives CDR1 KGHSH, CDR2 LQKENI. The CDR3 is 14 amino acids. The V and J ends lost 5 bases and 4 bases, in that order; junction bases with no gene match: 6. CDR3 in amino acids: CASSRRENADTQYF. The CDR3 coding sequence is TGTGCCAGCTCAAGGCGGGAGAACGCAGATACGCAGTATTTT.

This rearrangement joins TRBV19 to TRBJ1-5; D is unclear. The CDR3 extends over 14 amino acids. V lost 2 bases and J 0 bases, leaving 5 bases between the germline ends. In germline, CDR1 is LNHDA, CDR2 SQIVND (reference sequence). The CDR3 loop reads CASSIMSSNQPQHF. CDR3 nucleotides: TGTGCCAGTAGTATAATGAGTAGCAATCAGCCCCAGCATTTT.

This chain uses TRBV5-1 with TRBJ2-5; TRBD2 is a possible D gene (6 bases). CDR1 is SGHRS, CDR2 YFSETQ, per germline. The CDR3 runs to 15 residues. V lost 1 base to trimming and J lost 2 bases, with 12 bases between them. The CDR3 here is CASSLFPGGQETQYF. CDR3 nucleotide sequence: TGCGCCAGCAGCTTGTTCCCAGGAGGGCAAGAGACCCAGTACTTC.